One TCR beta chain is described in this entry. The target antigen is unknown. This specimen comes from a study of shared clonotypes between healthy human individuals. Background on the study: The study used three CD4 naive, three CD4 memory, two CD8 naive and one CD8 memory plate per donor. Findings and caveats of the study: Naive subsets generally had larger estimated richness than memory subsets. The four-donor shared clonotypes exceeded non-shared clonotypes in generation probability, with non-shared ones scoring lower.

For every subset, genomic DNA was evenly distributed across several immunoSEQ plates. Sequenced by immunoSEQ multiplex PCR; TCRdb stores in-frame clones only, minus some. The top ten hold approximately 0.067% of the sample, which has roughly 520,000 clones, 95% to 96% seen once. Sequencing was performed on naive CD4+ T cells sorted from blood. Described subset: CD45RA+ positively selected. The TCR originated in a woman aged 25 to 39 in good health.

The CDR3, as DNA: TGCGCCAGCAGCCAAGGAGGACAGGTGCTTGGCATCTACGAGCAGTACTTC. It yields the protein CASSQGGQVLGIYEQYF. This chain uses TRBV4-1 with TRBJ2-7, with TRBD1 identical over 7 bases. CDR1 and CDR2 (germline): MGHRA, YSYEKL. Germline trimming cut 1 base from V and 3 bases from J; bases unmatched to any gene: 12. This CDR3 region has 17 residues.